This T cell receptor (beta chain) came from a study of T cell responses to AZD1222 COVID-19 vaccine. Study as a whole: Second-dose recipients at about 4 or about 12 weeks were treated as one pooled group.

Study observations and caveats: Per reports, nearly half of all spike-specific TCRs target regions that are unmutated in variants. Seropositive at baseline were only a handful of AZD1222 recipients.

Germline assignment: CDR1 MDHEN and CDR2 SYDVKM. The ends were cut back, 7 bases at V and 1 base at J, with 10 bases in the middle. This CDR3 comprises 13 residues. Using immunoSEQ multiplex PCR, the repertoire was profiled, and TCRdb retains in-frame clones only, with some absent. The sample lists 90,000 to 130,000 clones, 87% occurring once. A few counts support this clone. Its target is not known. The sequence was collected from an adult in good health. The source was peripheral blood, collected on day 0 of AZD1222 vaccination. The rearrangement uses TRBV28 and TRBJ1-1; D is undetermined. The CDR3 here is CASTPRRNTEAFF. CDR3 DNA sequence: TGTGCCAGCACCCCCCGGAGGAACACTGAAGCTTTCTTT.